This record covers a single TCR beta chain. The antigen is not known. The CDR3 totals 13 residues. Trimming cost V 0 bases and J 6 bases; bases outside gene matches: 1. Germline V CDR1 and CDR2: SGHRS, YFSETQ. The data are from a study of cytomegalovirus exposure and HLA in healthy donors. General study findings and limits: Analysis performed later found roughly 18,000 TCR beta sequences associated with HLA alleles at 0.05 false discovery rate.

The study ran its PCR with 60 Vbeta and 13 Jbeta primers. Measured with immunoSEQ multiplex PCR; TCRdb has only the in-frame clones, and not every one. The data contain some 120,000 clones, more than 60% of them seen just once; the ten biggest clones take up roughly 3.1%. V gene TRBV5-1 combines with J gene TRBJ2-7; 9 bases match TRBD1. Sequences were obtained from PBMCs. The TCR was taken from a man younger than 40 in good health and CMV-seronegative. CDR3 in amino acids: CASSLGQGGEQYF. The CDR3 DNA reads TGCGCCAGCAGCTTGGGACAGGGGGGCGAGCAGTACTTC.